The clone carrying this T cell receptor (beta chain) occurred many times. Germline V CDR1 and CDR2: SGDLS, YYNGEE. There are 15 residues in the CDR3. Trimming shortened V by 0 bases and J by 7 bases, and 14 bases separated the two germline ends. The sample comes from a study of T cells in Graves' hyperthyroidism and ophthalmopathy. Using RNA transcripts as the source, TCR beta CDR3 regions were amplified. With the HTBI primer set, the TCR CDR3 went through a first round of RT-PCR. One entry per CDR3 protein results from TCRdb running MiXCR on the multiplex PCR reads. This table has some 400,000 distinct CDR3 sequences, approximately 15% appearing once.

The chain uses TRBV9 and TRBJ2-1; the D gene could be TRBD1 or TRBD2 (5 bases each). The receptor was isolated from a woman in her fifties or sixties with Graves' hyperthyroidism. The specimen was blood. CDR3 sequence reads: CASSVGAGWGNEQFF. The CDR3 DNA sequence: TGTGCCAGCAGCGTAGGGGCAGGGTGGGGGAATGAGCAGTTCTTC.